This TCR beta chain was captured by sequencing in a study of Ad26.COV2.S vaccination and SARS-CoV-2 variants. As for this clone: Its antigen is as yet unknown.

The germline V gene has CDR1 SGHTA and CDR2 FQGNSA. The V segment lost 5 bases and the J segment 3 bases; nucleotides outside the gene matches: 3. CDR3 size: 13 residues. Treatment in this sample: 15 to 20 received Ad26.COV2.S at low or high dose, single or two shots; about five received placebo; per-sample allocation not given. Samples analyzed were those drawn on day 63 after the first vaccine or placebo injection. Study-level points and caveats: Substantial breadth was reportedly displayed by spike-specific CD8+ and CD4+ T cell responses after vaccination.

The data were produced by immunoSEQ multiplex PCR, yet TCRdb's version contains in-frame clones alone and is incomplete. This table holds around 420,000 clones, around 87% found once. The rearrangement uses TRBV7-2 and TRBJ2-5, with 7 bases lining up with TRBD1. Sequencing was performed on peripheral blood, taken in a trial of Ad26.COV2.S vaccine versus placebo. This receptor was obtained from a person aged 18-65 years who received the Ad26.COV2.S COVID-19 vaccine or a placebo. In DNA form, the CDR3 reads TGTGCCAGCAGCGAAGGGACAGAAGAGACCCAGTACTTC. Translating it yields CASSEGTEETQYF.